The 27 T cell receptor beta chains below were found in one sample sequenced in a study of blood T cell repertoires in COVID-19. Method: immunoSEQ multiplex PCR; TCRdb's copy keeps in-frame clones and lacks some. Counted here are about 220,000 clones, approximately 83% occurring once; the ten biggest clones make up around 3.1%. Sequenced: peripheral blood. These TCRs come from a young woman who had recovered from COVID-19.

The CDR3 spells CASSEALETQYF. The CDR3 DNA reads as TGTGCCAGCAGTGAAGCCTTAGAGACCCAGTACTTC. V gene TRBV6-1 combines with J gene TRBJ2-5; D unresolved. Trimming stripped 0 bases from V and 4 bases from J, with 3 bases between. Germline values: CDR1 MNHNS, CDR2 SASEGT. This CDR3 contains 12 residues.

The chain is built from TRBV18 and TRBJ2-1; 7 bases map to TRBD1. CDR1 and CDR2 from the germline V gene are KGHSH and LQKENI. This CDR3 is 17 amino acids long. With 2 bases clipped from V and 2 bases from J, the junction kept 9 bases outside the gene matches. The CDR3 is CASSPSGQSLPYNEQFF. DNA for the CDR3: TGTGCCAGCTCACCATCGGGACAGAGTCTCCCCTACAATGAGCAGTTCTTC.

This chain links TRBV27 with TRBJ2-5; TRBD2 might be the D (6 bases). V shed 1 base and J shed 0 bases, with 9 bases lying between them. The CDR3 length is 15 residues. Germline-derived CDR1 and CDR2 are MNHEY and SMNVEV (reference sequence). The CDR3 DNA is TGTGCCAGCAGTTTATTTGGGGGGTACCAAGAGACCCAGTACTTC. It yields the protein CASSLFGGYQETQYF.

The chain is built from TRBV11-1 and TRBJ1-6; D ambiguous. This CDR3 is 13 amino acids long. V lost 4 bases to trimming and J lost 2 bases, with 3 bases between them. Looked up from germline, CDR1 is SGHAT and CDR2 is FQDESV (reference sequence). The CDR3 loop is CASSYTYNSPLHF. In nucleotides, the CDR3 is TGTGCCAGCAGCTATACCTATAATTCACCCCTCCACTTT.

J is TRBJ1-6 and V is TRBV6-6, with 7 positions matching TRBD1. The CDR3 is made up of 14 amino acids. The V and J ends lost 8 bases and 16 bases, in that order; junction bases with no gene match: 17. The germline V gene has CDR1 MNHNY and CDR2 SVGAGI (reference sequence). The CDR3: CASHLWGQQTSLHF. As DNA, the CDR3 is TGTGCCAGCCACTTGTGGGGACAGCAAACTAGTCTCCACTTT.

The rearrangement links TRBV10-2 to TRBJ2-3; D possibly corresponds to TRBD2 (6 bases). Germline assignment: CDR1 WSHSY and CDR2 SAAADI. V gave up 8 bases and J gave up 2 bases, with 14 bases separating them. The CDR3 contains 14 residues. CDR3 nucleotide sequence: TGCGCCAGCCGCACAGCGGGCGTCACAGATACGCAGTATTTT. Translated, it gives CASRTAGVTDTQYF.

The chain employs TRBV10-3 and TRBJ1-2; 9 bases match TRBD1. The CDR3 has 13 amino acids. Germline V gives CDR1 ENHRY, CDR2 SYGVKD. V gave up 9 bases and J gave up 8 bases; unmatched junction bases: 10. The CDR3 region is CAITPQGAWGYTF. In DNA, the CDR3 is TGTGCCATAACCCCACAGGGGGCCTGGGGCTACACCTTC.

For this clone: Mismatch with germline at one junction end may stem from a read error. The chain uses TRBV2 and TRBJ1-6; D remains unclear. The germline V gene has CDR1 SNHLY and CDR2 FYNNEI. CDR3 length: 16 amino acids. CDR3 nucleotides: TGTGCCAGCAGGGAAGGAGGGAGGGCTTATAATTCACCCCTCCACTTT. Its translation is CASREGGRAYNSPLHF.

In DNA form, the CDR3 reads TGTGCCAGCAGCGCCGGCAGACAGATCCTCTTAGAGACCCAGTACTTC. Amino acid sequence: CASSAGRQILLETQYF. The rearrangement uses TRBV9 and TRBJ2-5, with D maybe TRBD1 (5 bases). The CDR3 sequence is 16 residues long. The V end lost 3 bases, the J end lost 4 bases, and 19 bases lay between the germline ends. Germline V CDR1 and CDR2: SGDLS, YYNGEE.

This clone was detected once. The rearrangement links TRBV28 to TRBJ1-4, with D perhaps TRBD1 (5 bases). The germline V and J ends were trimmed by 5 bases and 1 base, with 14 bases remaining between them. The CDR3 is 16 amino acids. From germline, CDR1 is MDHEN and CDR2 SYDVKM. CDR3 sequence: CASSRFGGGTNEKLFF. The CDR3 DNA follows: TGTGCCAGCAGTAGATTCGGGGGAGGAACTAATGAAAAACTGTTTTTT.

V usage is TRBV2 and J usage is TRBJ2-7, with 7 bases matching TRBD1. CDR1 is SNHLY, CDR2 FYNNEI, per germline. The trim removed 11 bases at V and 6 bases at J, leaving 16 bases unmatched. The CDR3 has 14 residues. The chain's CDR3 is CAGVIRDRPFEQYF. In DNA, the CDR3 is TGTGCCGGAGTGATCCGGGACAGACCCTTCGAGCAGTACTTC.

The chain joins TRBV28 to TRBJ2-7; 12 bases align to TRBD2. The trim removed 3 bases at V and 2 bases at J, leaving 5 bases unmatched. Germline V gene data show CDR1 as MDHEN and CDR2 as SYDVKM. CDR3 length equals 16 residues. CDR3 in amino acids: CASSFQTSGGAYEQYF. In DNA form, the CDR3 reads TGTGCCAGCAGTTTCCAGACTAGCGGGGGCGCCTACGAGCAGTACTTC.

This clone came up a few times. The chain carries TRBV29-1 and TRBJ2-2; 14 positions match TRBD2. The V and J ends lost 7 bases and 2 bases, in that order; junction bases with no gene match: 18. The germline V gene encodes CDR1 SQVTM and CDR2 ANQGSEA. CDR3 length: 20 amino acids. The DNA for the CDR3 is TGCAGCGCTCGCGGACTAGCGGGAGGCGAGATAAGGGACAACACCGGGGAGCTGTTTTTT. Encoded protein: CSARGLAGGEIRDNTGELFF.

The gene calls are TRBV6-4 and TRBJ2-1, with TRBD2 as a possible D gene (5 bases). CDR1 is MRHNA and CDR2 is SNTAGT in the germline V gene. This CDR3 is 16 amino acids long. V shed 3 bases and J shed 4 bases, with 16 bases lying between them. CDR3 sequence reads: CASSDSNSGVYNEQFF. The CDR3 nucleotides are TGTGCCAGCAGTGATTCCAATTCCGGGGTATACAATGAGCAGTTCTTC.

The CDR3 DNA is TGTGCCAGCAGTGAACCGACAGGGAATCAGCCCCAGCATTTT. This codes for CASSEPTGNQPQHF. The chain joins TRBV6-1 to TRBJ1-5; 7 bases map to TRBD1. The CDR3 runs 14 residues. Trimming cost V 2 bases and J 4 bases; bases outside gene matches: 2. Germline-derived CDR1 and CDR2 are MNHNS and SASEGT.

V is TRBV16 and J is TRBJ1-1, with TRBD1 as a possible D gene (5 bases). The V end lost 6 bases, the J end lost 4 bases, and 9 bases lay between the germline ends. Germline CDR1 and CDR2: KGHSY and FQNENV. There are 12 residues in the CDR3. This chain's CDR3 is CASRMTVTEAFF. The CDR3 DNA reads TGTGCCAGCAGGATGACAGTCACTGAAGCTTTCTTT. Together with reference TRBV16 and TRBJ1-1, the CDR3 gives the full variable domain: GEEVAQTPKHLVRGEGQKAKLYCAPIKGHSYVFWYQQVLKNEFKFLISFQNENVFDETGMPKERFSAKCLPNSPCSLEIQATKLEDSAVYFCASRMTVTEAFFGQGTRLTVV.

The V and J genes are TRBV6-6 and TRBJ2-6; D possibly corresponds to TRBD1 (6 bases). CDR1 is MNHNY and CDR2 is SVGAGI in the germline V gene (reference sequence). CDR3 length: 15 residues. Trimming removed 5 bases at V and 2 bases at J, with 10 bases between. The CDR3 region has the DNA TGTGCCAGCAGTCTAGGACAGCCTGGGGCCAACGTCCTGACTTTC. Translated, it gives CASSLGQPGANVLTF.

The chain couples TRBV28 to TRBJ2-1; 8 bases map to TRBD1. This CDR3 is built from 16 residues. The V and J ends lost 5 bases and 1 base, in that order; junction bases with no gene match: 7. Germline CDR1 reads MDHEN; CDR2 reads SYDVKM. DNA for the CDR3: TGTGCCAGCAGTAGGATACAGGGGGATTCCTACAATGAGCAGTTCTTC. Its protein is CASSRIQGDSYNEQFF. The full variable domain, with the rest looked up from reference TRBV28 and TRBJ2-1, is DVKVTQSSRYLVKRTGEKVFLECVQDMDHENMFWYRQDPGLGLRLIYFSYDVKMKEKGDIPEGYSVSREKKERFSLILESASTNQTSMYLCASSRIQGDSYNEQFFGPGTRLTVL.

The rearrangement uses TRBV18 and TRBJ1-3; D is uncertain. The CDR3 loop spans 17 amino acids. Germline CDR1 is KGHSH and CDR2 is LQKENI. The V end lost 0 bases, the J end lost 0 bases, and 12 bases lay between the germline ends. The CDR3 region has the DNA TGTGCCAGCTCACCACCGGAGGGAGGGAGCTCTGGAAACACCATATATTTT. Residues: CASSPPEGGSSGNTIYF.

V usage is TRBV6-5 and J usage is TRBJ1-2; maybe TRBD1 (5 bases). Trimming shortened V by 6 bases and J by 3 bases, and 17 bases separated the two germline ends. Germline V CDR1 and CDR2: MNHEY, SVGAGI. This CDR3 is built from 15 residues. The CDR3: CASSYTGTRDYGYTF. Written as DNA, the CDR3 is TGTGCCAGCAGCTACACAGGAACCAGGGACTATGGCTACACCTTC.

This chain joins TRBV5-1 and TRBJ2-7; 10 bases are a match to TRBD1. The CDR3 is made up of 15 amino acids. V lost 4 bases, J lost 3 bases, and 7 bases stayed unmatched. Per the germline V gene, CDR1 is SGHRS and CDR2 is YFSETQ. DNA of the CDR3: TGCGCCAGCAGCCCGGAGACAGGGGGCGGCTACGAGCAGTACTTC. Its protein is CASSPETGGGYEQYF.

The rearrangement uses TRBV19 and TRBJ1-1; 12 bases match TRBD1. The CDR3 consists of 17 residues. The germline CDR1 and CDR2 sequences are LNHDA and SQIVND (reference sequence). V was pared by 4 bases and J by 0 bases, with 6 bases of the junction left unmatched. The CDR3 here is CASSTGTGGLMNTEAFF. In nucleotides, the CDR3 is TGTGCCAGTAGTACCGGGACAGGGGGCCTCATGAACACTGAAGCTTTCTTT.

CDR3 coding DNA: TGTGCCAGCAGCCGACAGGGGGGCACGGGAGAGACCCAGTACTTC. Its protein product is CASSRQGGTGETQYF. The chain is built from TRBV28 and TRBJ2-5, with 9 bases identical to TRBD1. CDR1 and CDR2 (germline): MDHEN, SYDVKM. The CDR3 length is 15 residues. The trim removed 6 bases at V and 4 bases at J, leaving 9 bases unmatched.

This chain connects TRBV7-9 to TRBJ1-1, with D uncertain. The CDR3 has 12 amino acids. V was shortened by 7 bases and J by 4 bases, with 10 bases between the two germline ends. Germline-derived CDR1 and CDR2 are SEHNR and FQNEAQ (reference sequence). Here the CDR3 reads CASIPVSTEAFF. CDR3 bases: TGTGCCAGCATCCCCGTGAGCACTGAAGCTTTCTTT.

The chain is built from TRBV14 and TRBJ1-2; no firm D call. The ends were cut back, 0 bases at V and 4 bases at J, with 12 bases in the middle. The CDR3 has 15 amino acids. Germline V gives CDR1 SGHDN, CDR2 FVKESK. CDR3 loop: CASSQDGLSGYGYTF. The CDR3 coding sequence is TGTGCCAGCAGCCAAGACGGGTTATCGGGCTATGGCTACACCTTC.

The V call is TRBV12-3 or TRBV12-4, the J call TRBJ1-1; D is unclear. The CDR3 runs to 13 residues. V gave up 3 bases and J gave up 5 bases, with 10 bases separating them. The CDR3 loop reads CASSLNRGTEAFF. The CDR3 nucleotides are TGTGCCAGCAGTTTGAACAGAGGGACTGAAGCTTTCTTT.

The genes are TRBV5-1 and TRBJ1-2; D is unclear. This CDR3 has 13 residues. Germline CDR1 and CDR2: SGHRS and YFSETQ. With 1 base removed from V and 7 bases from J, the gap between germline ends came to 11 bases. For the CDR3, the DNA is TGCGCCAGCAGCTTGTTGTCCCTCTCTGGCTACACCTTC. Protein sequence: CASSLLSLSGYTF.